These T cell receptor beta chains were read from a single sample in a study of T cells in Graves' hyperthyroidism and ophthalmopathy. MiXCR, applied by TCRdb to the multiplex PCR reads, yields one record per CDR3 protein. The sample includes approximately 430,000 distinct CDR3 sequences, 14% to 15% of them seen just once. Sequencing was done on a sample of blood. The receptors derive from a man younger than 35 with Graves' ophthalmopathy. Both conserved end residues are part of each CDR3. The order of the fields is D gene, clone size, V gene, J gene, CDR3 protein, CDR3 DNA. The D gene is left open where the match is weak. Only some rows state a clone size, as once, few, many or a class for expanded clones.

>.|many|TRBV11-2|TRBJ1-3
CASRVQGYSGNTIYF
TGTGCCAGCAGGGTTCAGGGTTACTCTGGAAACACCATATATTTT
>.|many|TRBV6-1|TRBJ2-1
CASSVTRVQFF
TGTGCCAGCAGTGTAACTAGGGTGCAGTTCTTC
>.|many|TRBV7-9|TRBJ1-1
CASSLVAVMNTEAFF
TGTGCCAGCAGCTTAGTAGCGGTAATGAACACTGAAGCTTTCTTT
>.|few|TRBV5-4|TRBJ2-5
CASSLATWETQYF
TGTGCCAGCAGCTTGGCTACTTGGGAGACCCAGTACTTC
>.|many|TRBV6-2/TRBV6-3|TRBJ2-5
CASRTGRGTQYF
TGTGCCAGCAGGACAGGGCGGGGGACCCAGTACTTC
>TRBD2|many|TRBV5-1|TRBJ2-1
CASSGGSLAGNNEQFF
TGCGCCAGCAGCGGTGGGTCTCTAGCGGGGAACAATGAGCAGTTCTTC
>TRBD1|many|TRBV6-1|TRBJ2-4
CASRSGQGSKNIQYF
TGTGCCAGCAGGTCGGGACAGGGTTCCAAAAACATTCAGTACTTC
>.|many|TRBV5-1|TRBJ2-1
CASSLGWEQFF
TGCGCCAGCAGCTTGGGCTGGGAGCAGTTCTTC
>.|.|TRBV6-1|TRBJ2-3
CASSPRESDTQYF
TGTGCCAGCAGCCCACGCGAGTCGGATACGCAGTATTTT
>.|many|TRBV5-1|TRBJ2-1
CASSFQSNEQFF
TGCGCCAGCAGCTTTCAGTCCAATGAGCAGTTCTTC
>TRBD1|few|TRBV30|TRBJ1-5
CAWSGGTVSNQPQHF
TGTGCCTGGAGTGGGGGGACAGTTAGCAATCAGCCCCAGCATTTT
>.|.|TRBV19|TRBJ1-2
CASNREATYGYTF
TGTGCCAGTAACAGGGAAGCCACTTATGGCTACACCTTC
>.|few|TRBV2|TRBJ1-5
CASSEGSRHQPQHF
TGTGCCAGCAGTGAAGGGAGTAGGCATCAGCCCCAGCATTTT
>.|many|TRBV30|TRBJ1-1
CAWVAGVNTEAFF
TGTGCCTGGGTGGCAGGGGTGAACACTGAAGCTTTCTTT